This T cell receptor beta chain came from a study of shared clonotypes between healthy human individuals. The data were produced by immunoSEQ multiplex PCR, yet TCRdb's version contains in-frame clones alone and is incomplete. The table includes under 1 million clones, almost 95% detected once. V was pared by 4 bases and J by 5 bases, with 11 bases between. The CDR3 has 13 amino acids. Germline V gene lookup returns CDR1 SQVTM and CDR2 ANQGSEA. Only CD45RO-negative cells positively selected for CCR7 counted as naive CD8 cells, so terminally differentiated effector memory CD45RA+ cells were excluded. The chain couples TRBV29-1 to TRBJ1-4; no definite D call. Sequencing input: naive CD8+ T cells sorted from blood. The clonotype was recovered from a young man in good health. CDR3 region: CSVVQALNEKLFF. CDR3 bases: TGCAGCGTTGTGCAGGCGTTAAATGAAAAACTGTTTTTT.